The T cell receptor beta chain under discussion was sequenced for a study of shared clonotypes between healthy human individuals. Sequenced by immunoSEQ multiplex PCR; TCRdb stores in-frame clones only, minus some. The sample holds over a million clones, more than 75% seen once. The V gene's germline CDR1 is KGHSH and CDR2 LQKENI. CDR3 size: 16 residues. The V end lost 1 base, the J end lost 0 bases, and 10 bases lay between the germline ends. Donors had no recently reported acute infections or vaccinations and were HIV-negative. The sequence derives from a man aged 18 to 30 in good health. Some clones in this sample may be carry-over from other donors' samples. Sequenced input: memory CD4+ T cells from PBMCs. Regarding subset: CD45RA-negative fraction. The V and J genes are TRBV18 and TRBJ1-5, with D unresolved. CDR3 protein: CASSPQTAYSNQPQHF. The DNA for the CDR3 is TGTGCCAGCTCACCACAAACAGCATATAGCAATCAGCCCCAGCATTTT.